One sample yielded the 6 T cell receptor beta chains listed below, sequenced in a study of control samples from healthy donors and cancer patients. Assay: immunoSEQ multiplex PCR; the TCRdb copy retains only in-frame clones and omits some. The sample includes some 130,000 clones, just over 90% of them seen just once. Sequencing input: PBMCs. The receptors stem from a man over 45 with head and neck cancer.

The V gene is TRBV7-3, the J gene TRBJ2-3; weak D call: TRBD2 (6 bases). The CDR3 length is 15 residues. Trimming removed 5 bases at V and 0 bases at J, with 12 bases between. Germline CDR1 is SGHTA and CDR2 is FQGTGA. CDR3 sequence: CASSPLGGSTDTQYF. DNA for the CDR3: TGTGCCAGCAGCCCTCTCGGGGGTAGCACAGATACGCAGTATTTT.

This clone appeared once. This chain connects TRBV2 to TRBJ1-1; unclear D gene. The CDR3 covers 14 residues. CDR1 SNHLY and CDR2 FYNNEI come from the germline V gene. Deletions cut 4 bases from V and 0 bases from J, with 9 bases between. CDR3 in DNA: TGTGCCAGCAGTGGCGACCTACTGAACACTGAAGCTTTCTTT. Amino acid sequence: CASSGDLLNTEAFF.

The chain employs TRBV18 and TRBJ2-5, with a possible D match to TRBD1 (6 bases). Germline V lookup: CDR1 KGHSH, CDR2 LQKENI. CDR3 length: 12 amino acids. Deletions cut 6 bases from V and 5 bases from J, with 10 bases between. CDR3 residues: CASSPQGETQYF. DNA of the CDR3: TGTGCCAGCTCCCCCCAGGGGGAGACCCAGTACTTC.

The chain is built from TRBV15 and TRBJ1-1; D not resolved. Germline V lookup: CDR1 LNHNV, CDR2 YYDKDF (reference sequence). The CDR3 extends over 13 amino acids. Trimming removed 3 bases from V and 5 bases from J, with 10 bases in between. This CDR3 reads CATSSARGTEAFF. The CDR3 DNA sequence: TGTGCCACCAGCAGCGCTAGAGGTACTGAAGCTTTCTTT.

This rearrangement joins TRBV6-6 to TRBJ2-2, with D maybe TRBD2 (6 bases). This CDR3 is 14 amino acids long. The V and J ends lost 4 bases and 4 bases respectively, with 10 bases between them. Germline-derived CDR1 and CDR2 are MNHNY and SVGAGI (reference sequence). The CDR3 DNA reads as TGTGCCAGCAGTTTCCTAGCGCCCACCGGGGAGCTGTTTTTT. The encoded protein is CASSFLAPTGELFF.

The J gene is TRBJ2-3, the V gene TRBV5-1; 8 bases agree with TRBD2. Germline V gene data show CDR1 as SGHRS and CDR2 as YFSETQ. There are 14 residues in the CDR3. V lost 1 base to trimming and J lost 4 bases; unmatched junction nucleotides: 2. For the CDR3, the DNA is TGCGCCAGCAGCTTGTCGGGGGGGCCAGATACGCAGTATTTT. Protein product: CASSLSGGPDTQYF.